Presented here are 6 T cell receptor beta chains from one specimen sequenced in a study of chemoradiotherapy in HPV16-positive cancers. Generated by immunoSEQ multiplex PCR, the TCRdb table keeps only in-frame clones and is missing some. The repertoire has 15,000 to 20,000 clones, roughly 82% of them found once; the top ten carry about 4%. The sequences come from blood, collected from a patient who underwent chemoradiotherapy. The receptors were sampled from a human donor with HPV-associated anogenital cancer.

The chain has TRBV6-5 and TRBJ2-5, with 7 bases that match TRBD1. Germline-derived CDR1 and CDR2 are MNHEY and SVGAGI. This CDR3 spans 15 amino acids. V lost 7 bases and J lost 2; bases outside the gene matches: 10. CDR3 region: CASTGRTGAQETQYF. CDR3 nucleotide sequence: TGTGCCAGCACCGGAAGAACAGGGGCTCAAGAGACCCAGTACTTC.

This chain joins TRBV6-5 and TRBJ2-1, with 8 bases aligning to TRBD2. The CDR3 covers 15 residues. Germline V gives CDR1 MNHEY, CDR2 SVGAGI. Trimming at V came to 0 bases and at J to 12 bases, leaving 10 bases not matched to a gene. DNA of the CDR3: TGTGCCAGCAGTTACTCTTCCGGGGGGGCCGATGTGCAGTTCTTC. Amino acid sequence: CASSYSSGGADVQFF.

CDR3 protein: CARSSDRDQETQYF. The CDR3 DNA reads as TGTGCCAGAAGCTCGGACAGAGACCAAGAGACCCAGTACTTC. The chain carries TRBV5-3 and TRBJ2-5; possibly TRBD1 for D (6 bases). TRBV5-3 is filed as an ORF, its function uncertain. V lost 3 bases and J lost 0, with 9 bases in between. CDR3 length: 14 amino acids.

The gene calls are TRBV15 and TRBJ1-3, with no clear D. CDR3 length: 13 amino acids. Trimming shortened V by 0 bases and J by 4 bases, and 4 bases separated the two germline ends. The V gene's germline CDR1 is LNHNV and CDR2 YYDKDF (reference sequence). CDR3 in DNA: TGTGCCACCAGCAGAGATAACGGAAACACCATATATTTT. Protein: CATSRDNGNTIYF.

The sample holds a few counts of this clone. The chain links TRBV5-1 to TRBJ2-7; D uncertain. This CDR3 comprises 16 residues. V dropped 5 bases and J dropped 0 bases, with 18 bases sitting between them. Per germline, CDR1 SGHRS and CDR2 YFSETQ. The CDR3 DNA reads as TGCGCCAGCAGATTTGACCCCATCATTTCCTCCTACGAGCAGTACTTC. Translation: CASRFDPIISSYEQYF.

J is TRBJ1-1 and V is TRBV28; D gene ambiguous. This CDR3 region has 11 residues. V gave up 4 bases and J gave up 6 bases, with 6 bases separating them. Per the germline V gene, CDR1 is MDHEN and CDR2 is SYDVKM. The CDR3 DNA sequence: TGTGCCAGCAGTTCTAATTCTGAAGCTTTCTTT. Encoded protein: CASSSNSEAFF.